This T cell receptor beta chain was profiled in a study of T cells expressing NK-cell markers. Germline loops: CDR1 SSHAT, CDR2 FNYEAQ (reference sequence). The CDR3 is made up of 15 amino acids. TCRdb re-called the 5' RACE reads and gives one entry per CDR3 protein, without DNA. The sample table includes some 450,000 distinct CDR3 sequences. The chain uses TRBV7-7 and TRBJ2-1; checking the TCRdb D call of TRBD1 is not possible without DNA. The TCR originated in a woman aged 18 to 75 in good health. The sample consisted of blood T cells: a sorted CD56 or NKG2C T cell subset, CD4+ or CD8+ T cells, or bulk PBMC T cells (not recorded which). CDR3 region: CASSLGSLSGNEQFF.